These T cell receptor beta chains were read from a single sample in a study of memory B cells and T cells in multiple sclerosis. This table comes from immunoSEQ multiplex PCR, and its TCRdb copy is limited to in-frame clones, with some not included. The table lists 600 or so clones, 81% of them singletons. The specimen was brain tissue. These TCRs come from a human donor with multiple sclerosis. CDR3s include the opening cysteine and the closing phenylalanine or tryptophan. The order of the fields is CDR3 protein, CDR3 DNA, D gene, J gene, CDR3 length, V gene, clone size. The D gene is left open where the match is weak. Clone size appears in some rows only: once, few, many, or a class for an expanded clone.

CASSPPIARMNTEAFF TGTGCCAGCTCACCACCTATCGCCAGGATGAACACTGAAGCTTTCTTT NA TRBJ1-1 16 TRBV18 NA
CASSQVRLNDEQFF TGCGCCAGCAGCCAGGTCCGACTGAACGACGAGCAGTTCTTC NA TRBJ2-1 14 TRBV4-1 NA
CASSLERPTYNEQFF TGCGCCAGCAGCTTGGAGAGGCCGACCTACAATGAGCAGTTCTTC NA TRBJ2-1 15 TRBV5-1 NA
CASVNGQADTEAFF TGTGCCAGCGTCAACGGACAGGCTGACACTGAAGCTTTCTTT TRBD1 TRBJ1-1 14 TRBV28 NA
CASSLGLQGALNEQFF TGCGCCAGCAGCTTGGGACTACAGGGGGCGTTAAATGAGCAGTTCTTC TRBD1 TRBJ2-1 16 TRBV5-1 NA
CASSEQEWGQNTQYF TGTGCCAGCAGTGAACAGGAATGGGGCCAGAATACGCAGTATTTT NA TRBJ2-3 15 TRBV2 NA
CASSVGSAGNNEQFF TGTGCCAGCAGCGTAGGATCAGCGGGTAACAATGAGCAGTTCTTC NA TRBJ2-1 15 TRBV9 NA
CASSFAGNQPQHF TGTGCCAGCAGTTTTGCCGGCAATCAGCCCCAGCATTTT NA TRBJ1-5 13 TRBV6-5 NA
CSGTLLDTQYF TGCAGTGGCACCTTACTAGATACGCAGTATTTT NA TRBJ2-3 11 TRBV20-1 NA
CASSQGVLDQETQYF TGCGCCAGCAGCCAAGGTGTCCTAGACCAAGAGACCCAGTACTTC NA TRBJ2-5 15 TRBV4-1 NA
CAYRGAEGAGANVLTF TGTGCCTATCGGGGGGCGGAGGGGGCTGGGGCCAACGTCCTGACTTTC NA TRBJ2-6 16 TRBV10-3 NA
CASSLRQGYGYTF TGCGCCAGCAGCTTGAGACAGGGCTATGGCTACACCTTC TRBD1 TRBJ1-2 13 TRBV5-1 NA
CSVFQDRGSSGELFF TGCAGCGTTTTCCAGGACAGGGGAAGCAGCGGGGAGCTGTTTTTT TRBD1 TRBJ2-2 15 TRBV29-1 NA
CASSQDGEAIGGKNIQYF TGCGCCAGCAGCCAAGACGGGGAGGCCATTGGGGGCAAAAACATTCAGTACTTC NA TRBJ2-4 18 TRBV4-1 NA
CASSLSGGLGGTQYF TGTGCCAGCAGCTTAAGCGGGGGCCTGGGTGGGACCCAGTACTTC NA TRBJ2-5 15 TRBV7-3 NA
CASRLDDDGGARGNTIYF TGTGCCAGCAGATTAGACGACGACGGGGGCGCGAGGGGAAACACCATATATTTT NA TRBJ1-3 18 TRBV27 NA
CASSPRRVPQSRANVLTF TGTGCCAGCAGCCCTCGCCGAGTGCCACAAAGTCGGGCCAACGTCCTGACTTTC NA TRBJ2-6 18 TRBV7-7 NA
CASWWVPAWKTYGYTF TGTGCCAGCTGGTGGGTTCCTGCGTGGAAGACCTATGGCTACACCTTC NA TRBJ1-2 16 TRBV5-7 NA
CASSAARGTNNEQFF TGTGCCAGCAGTGCGGCCCGCGGAACTAACAATGAGCAGTTCTTC NA TRBJ2-1 15 TRBV25-1 NA
CASSQDEGYNEKLFF TGCGCCAGCAGCCAAGACGAAGGCTATAATGAAAAACTGTTTTTT NA TRBJ1-4 15 TRBV4-1 NA
CASSLREMPDTQYF TGCGCCAGCAGCTTGAGAGAAATGCCAGATACGCAGTATTTT NA TRBJ2-3 14 TRBV5-1 NA
CASSLVGSGNTIYF TGTGCCAGCAGTCTCGTCGGTTCTGGAAACACCATATATTTT NA TRBJ1-3 14 TRBV6-1 NA
CASSPRPEGPEQYF TGTGCCAGCAGTCCCCGCCCTGAGGGGCCCGAGCAGTACTTC NA TRBJ2-7 14 TRBV14 NA
CASPPYFYGTGPVNEQFF TGTGCCAGTCCGCCTTATTTCTACGGGACAGGGCCCGTCAATGAGCAGTTCTTC TRBD1 TRBJ2-1 18 TRBV19 NA
CASSSGTNAYGYTF TGTGCCAGCAGCTCTGGGACAAACGCTTATGGCTACACCTTC NA TRBJ1-2 14 TRBV6-8 few
CASSTRGGQAEAFF TGTGCCAGTAGTACCAGGGGGGGACAGGCTGAAGCTTTCTTT TRBD1 TRBJ1-1 14 TRBV19 NA
CASSRYNEQFF TGTGCCAGCAGCCGATACAATGAGCAGTTCTTC NA TRBJ2-1 11 TRBV11-2 NA
CAITEGHSNTEAFF TGTGCCATCACTGAGGGGCACTCGAACACTGAAGCTTTCTTT NA TRBJ1-1 14 TRBV10-3 NA
CSVVGTSGAGQKLFF TGCAGCGTTGTTGGGACCTCGGGGGCCGGTCAAAAACTGTTTTTT NA TRBJ1-4 15 TRBV29-1 NA
CASGGRDRGHEQYF TGTGCTAGCGGAGGCCGGGACAGGGGCCACGAGCAGTACTTC TRBD1 TRBJ2-7 14 TRBV12-5 NA
CASSLLTGTGYEKLFF TGTGCCAGCAGTCTCCTCACCGGGACAGGGTACGAAAAACTGTTTTTT TRBD1 TRBJ1-4 16 TRBV28 NA
CASSGAEYGYTF TGTGCCAGCTCCGGGGCCGAGTATGGCTACACCTTC NA TRBJ1-2 12 TRBV5-5 few